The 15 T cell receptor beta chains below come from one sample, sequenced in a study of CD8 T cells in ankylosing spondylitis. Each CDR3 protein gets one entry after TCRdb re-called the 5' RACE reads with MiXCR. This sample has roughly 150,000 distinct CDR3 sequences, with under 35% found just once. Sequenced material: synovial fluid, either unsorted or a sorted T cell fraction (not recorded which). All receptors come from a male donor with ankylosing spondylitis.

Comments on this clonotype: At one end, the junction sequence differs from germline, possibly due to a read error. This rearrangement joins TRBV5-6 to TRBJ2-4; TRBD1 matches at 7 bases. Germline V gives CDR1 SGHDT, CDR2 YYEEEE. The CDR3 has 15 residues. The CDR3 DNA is TGTGCCAGCAGCTTGCTGTCACAGGGGAAAAACATGCAGTACTTT. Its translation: CASSLLSQGKNMQYF. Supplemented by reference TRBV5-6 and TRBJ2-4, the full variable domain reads DAGVTQSPTHLIKTRGQQVTLRCSPKSGHDTVSWYQQALGQGPQFIFQYYEEEERQRGNFPDRFSGHQFPNYSSELNVNALLLGDSALYLCASSLLSQGKNMQYFGAGTRLSVL.

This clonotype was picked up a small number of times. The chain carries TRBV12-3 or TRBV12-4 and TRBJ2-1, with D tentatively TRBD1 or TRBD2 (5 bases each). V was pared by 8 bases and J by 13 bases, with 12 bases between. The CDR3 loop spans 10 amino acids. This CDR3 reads CASSRGGQFF. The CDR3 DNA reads TGTGCCAGCTCGAGGGGCGGCCAGTTCTTC.

CDR3 DNA: TGTGCCAGCAGCTTTCGGCTAGCGGGAGTCAATGAGCAGTTCTTC. It is translated as CASSFRLAGVNEQFF. V usage is TRBV5-4 and J usage is TRBJ2-1; 10 positions match TRBD2. Germline CDR1 is SGHNT and CDR2 is YYREEE (reference sequence). Trimming cost V 2 bases and J 6 bases; bases outside gene matches: 5. The CDR3 length is 15 residues.

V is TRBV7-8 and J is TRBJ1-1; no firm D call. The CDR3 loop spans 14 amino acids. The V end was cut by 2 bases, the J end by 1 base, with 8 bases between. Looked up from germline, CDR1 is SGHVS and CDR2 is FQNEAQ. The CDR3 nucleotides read TGTGCCAGCAGCTTATCGACACCGAACACTGAAGCTTTCTTT. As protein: CASSLSTPNTEAFF.

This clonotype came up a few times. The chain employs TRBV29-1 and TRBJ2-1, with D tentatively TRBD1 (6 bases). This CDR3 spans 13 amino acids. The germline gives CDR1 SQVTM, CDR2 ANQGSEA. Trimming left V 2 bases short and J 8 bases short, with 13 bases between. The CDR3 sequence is CSVEPQGTDEQFF. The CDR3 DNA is TGCAGCGTTGAACCCCAGGGGACCGATGAGCAGTTCTTC.

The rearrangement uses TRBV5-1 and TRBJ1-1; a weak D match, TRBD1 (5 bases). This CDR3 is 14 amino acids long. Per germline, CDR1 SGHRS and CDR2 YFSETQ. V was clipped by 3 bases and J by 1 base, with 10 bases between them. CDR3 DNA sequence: TGCGCCAGCAGCTGGTCCGGACAGAACACTGAAGCTTTCTTT. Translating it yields CASSWSGQNTEAFF.

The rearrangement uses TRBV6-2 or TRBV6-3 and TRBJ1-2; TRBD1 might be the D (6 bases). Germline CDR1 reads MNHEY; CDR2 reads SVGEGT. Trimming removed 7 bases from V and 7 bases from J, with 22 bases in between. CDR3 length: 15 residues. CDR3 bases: TGTGCCAGCACCATCAGTTTCCAGGGGAGCTCTGGCTACACCTTC. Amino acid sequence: CASTISFQGSSGYTF.

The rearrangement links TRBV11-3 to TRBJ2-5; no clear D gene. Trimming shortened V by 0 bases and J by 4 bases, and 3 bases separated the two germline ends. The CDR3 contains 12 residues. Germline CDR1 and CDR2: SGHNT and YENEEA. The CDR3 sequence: CASSLEAETQYF. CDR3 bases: TGTGCCAGCAGCTTAGAGGCAGAGACCCAGTACTTC.

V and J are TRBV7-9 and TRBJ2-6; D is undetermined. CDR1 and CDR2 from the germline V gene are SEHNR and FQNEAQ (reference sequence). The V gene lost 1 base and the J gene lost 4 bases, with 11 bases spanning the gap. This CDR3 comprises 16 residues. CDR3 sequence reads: CASSLGLPTGANVLTF. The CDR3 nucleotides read TGTGCCAGCAGCTTAGGGTTGCCCACCGGGGCCAACGTCCTGACTTTC.

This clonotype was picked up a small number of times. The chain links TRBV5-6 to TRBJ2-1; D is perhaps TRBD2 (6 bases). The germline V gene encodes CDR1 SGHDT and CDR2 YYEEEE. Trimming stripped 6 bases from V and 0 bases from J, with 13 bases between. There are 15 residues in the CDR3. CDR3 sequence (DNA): TGTGCCAGCACCTCCCTCGGGAGCTCCTACAATGAGCAGTTCTTC. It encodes CASTSLGSSYNEQFF. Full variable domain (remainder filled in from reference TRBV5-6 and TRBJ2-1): DAGVTQSPTHLIKTRGQQVTLRCSPKSGHDTVSWYQQALGQGPQFIFQYYEEEERQRGNFPDRFSGHQFPNYSSELNVNALLLGDSALYLCASTSLGSSYNEQFFGPGTRLTVL.

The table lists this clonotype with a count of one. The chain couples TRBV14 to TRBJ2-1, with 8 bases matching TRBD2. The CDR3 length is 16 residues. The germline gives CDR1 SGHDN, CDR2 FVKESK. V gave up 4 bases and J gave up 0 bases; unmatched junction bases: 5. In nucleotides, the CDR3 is TGTGCCAGCAGCCCGTTAGCGGGACCCTCCTACAATGAGCAGTTCTTC. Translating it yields CASSPLAGPSYNEQFF.

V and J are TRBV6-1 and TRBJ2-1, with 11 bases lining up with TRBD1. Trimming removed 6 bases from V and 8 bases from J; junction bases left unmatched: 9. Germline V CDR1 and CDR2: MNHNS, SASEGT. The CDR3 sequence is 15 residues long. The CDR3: CASSPRDRGGHEQFF. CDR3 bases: TGTGCCAGCAGCCCCCGGGACAGGGGGGGCCATGAGCAGTTCTTC.

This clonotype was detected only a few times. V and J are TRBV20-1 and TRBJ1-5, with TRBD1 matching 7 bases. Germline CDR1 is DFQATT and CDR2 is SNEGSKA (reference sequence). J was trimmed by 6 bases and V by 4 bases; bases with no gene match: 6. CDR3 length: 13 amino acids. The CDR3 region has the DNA TGCAGTGCTAAAACGACAGGGCTTCAGCCCCAGCATTTT. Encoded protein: CSAKTTGLQPQHF.

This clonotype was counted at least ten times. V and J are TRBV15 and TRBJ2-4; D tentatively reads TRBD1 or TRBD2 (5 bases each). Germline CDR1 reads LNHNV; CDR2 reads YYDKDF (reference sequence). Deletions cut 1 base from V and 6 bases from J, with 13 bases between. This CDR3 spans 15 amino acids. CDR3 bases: TGTGCCACCAGCAGAGTGGGGGTGCCTTTAAACATTCAGTACTTC. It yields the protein CATSRVGVPLNIQYF. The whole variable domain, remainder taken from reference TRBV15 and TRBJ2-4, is DAMVIQNPRYQVTQFGKPVTLSCSQTLNHNVMYWYQQKSSQAPKLLFHYYDKDFNNEADTPDNFQSRRPNTSFCFLDIRSPGLGDTAMYLCATSRVGVPLNIQYFGAGTRLSVL.

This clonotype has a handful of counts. In nucleotides, the CDR3 is TGCGCCAGCAGCGGGGGACGAGGGAGGCAAGAGACCCAGTACTTC. Translated, it gives CASSGGRGRQETQYF. This rearrangement joins TRBV5-1 to TRBJ2-5; tentatively, D is TRBD2 (6 bases). V lost 4 bases, J lost 2 bases, and 15 bases lay in between. The V gene's germline CDR1 is SGHRS and CDR2 YFSETQ. The CDR3 consists of 15 residues.